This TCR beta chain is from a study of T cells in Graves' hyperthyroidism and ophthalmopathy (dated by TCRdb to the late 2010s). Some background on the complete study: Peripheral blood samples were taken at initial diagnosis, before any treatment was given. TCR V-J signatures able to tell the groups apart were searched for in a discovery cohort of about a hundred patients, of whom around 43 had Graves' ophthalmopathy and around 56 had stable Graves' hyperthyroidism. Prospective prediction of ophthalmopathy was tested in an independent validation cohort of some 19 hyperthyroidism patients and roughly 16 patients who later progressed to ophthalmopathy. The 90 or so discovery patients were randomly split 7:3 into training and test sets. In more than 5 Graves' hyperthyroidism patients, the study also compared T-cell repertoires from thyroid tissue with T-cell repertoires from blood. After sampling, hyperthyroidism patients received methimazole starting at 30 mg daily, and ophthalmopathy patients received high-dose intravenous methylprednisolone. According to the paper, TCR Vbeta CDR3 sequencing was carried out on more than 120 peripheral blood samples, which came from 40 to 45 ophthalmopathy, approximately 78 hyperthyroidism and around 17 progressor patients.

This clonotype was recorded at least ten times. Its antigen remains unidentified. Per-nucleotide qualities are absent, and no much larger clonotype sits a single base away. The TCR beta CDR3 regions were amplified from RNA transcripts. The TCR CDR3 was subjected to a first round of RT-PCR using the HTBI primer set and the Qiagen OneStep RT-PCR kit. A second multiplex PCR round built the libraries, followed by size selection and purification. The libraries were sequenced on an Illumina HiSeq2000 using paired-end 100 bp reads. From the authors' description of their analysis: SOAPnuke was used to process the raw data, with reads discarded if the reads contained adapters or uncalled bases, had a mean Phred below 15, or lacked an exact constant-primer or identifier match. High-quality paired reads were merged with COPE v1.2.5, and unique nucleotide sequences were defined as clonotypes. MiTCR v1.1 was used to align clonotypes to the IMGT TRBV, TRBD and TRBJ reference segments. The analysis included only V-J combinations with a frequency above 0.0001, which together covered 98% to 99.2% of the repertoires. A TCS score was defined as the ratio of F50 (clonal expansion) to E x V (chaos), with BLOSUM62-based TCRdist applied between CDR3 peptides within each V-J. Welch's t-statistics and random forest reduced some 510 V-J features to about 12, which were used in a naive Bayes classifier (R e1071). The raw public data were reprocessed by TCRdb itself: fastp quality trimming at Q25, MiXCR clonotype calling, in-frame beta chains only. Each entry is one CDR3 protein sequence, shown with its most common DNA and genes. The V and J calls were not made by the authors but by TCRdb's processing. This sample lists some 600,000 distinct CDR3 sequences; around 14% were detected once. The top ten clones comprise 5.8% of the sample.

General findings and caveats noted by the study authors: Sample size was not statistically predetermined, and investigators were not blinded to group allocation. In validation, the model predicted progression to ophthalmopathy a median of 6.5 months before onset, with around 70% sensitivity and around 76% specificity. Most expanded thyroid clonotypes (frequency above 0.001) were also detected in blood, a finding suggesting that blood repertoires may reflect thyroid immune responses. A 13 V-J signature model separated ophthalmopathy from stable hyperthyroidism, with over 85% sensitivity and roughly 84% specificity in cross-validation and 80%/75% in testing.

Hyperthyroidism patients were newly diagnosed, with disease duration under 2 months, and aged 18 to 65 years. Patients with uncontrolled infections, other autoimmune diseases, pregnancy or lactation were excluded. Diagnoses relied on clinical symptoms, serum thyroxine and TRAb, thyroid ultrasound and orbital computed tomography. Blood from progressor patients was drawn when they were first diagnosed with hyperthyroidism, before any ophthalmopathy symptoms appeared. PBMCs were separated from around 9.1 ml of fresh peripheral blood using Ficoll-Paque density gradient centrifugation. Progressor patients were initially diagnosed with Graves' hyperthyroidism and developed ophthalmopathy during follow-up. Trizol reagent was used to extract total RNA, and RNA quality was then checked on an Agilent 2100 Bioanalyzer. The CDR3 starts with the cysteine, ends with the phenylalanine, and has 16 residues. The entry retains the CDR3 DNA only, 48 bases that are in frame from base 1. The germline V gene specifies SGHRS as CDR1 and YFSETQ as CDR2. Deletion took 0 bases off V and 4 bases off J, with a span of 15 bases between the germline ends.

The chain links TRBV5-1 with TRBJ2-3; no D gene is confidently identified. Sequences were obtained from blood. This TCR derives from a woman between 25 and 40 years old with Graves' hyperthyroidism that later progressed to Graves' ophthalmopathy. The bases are TGCGCCAGCAGCTTGGGCAGTATCCGTTCGGCAGATACGCAGTATTTT. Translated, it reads CASSLGSIRSADTQYF.